Below are 10 T cell receptor beta chains sequenced from a single sample in a study of early T cells in non-severe SARS-CoV-2 infection. TCRdb fed the 5' RACE reads into MiXCR, producing one record per CDR3 protein. The sample holds over 75,000 distinct CDR3 sequences, 14% to 15% seen once. Sequencing was performed on whole blood. The source of these receptors is an adult who was a healthcare worker with PCR-confirmed SARS-CoV-2 infection or an uninfected control (not recorded which).

The rearrangement uses TRBV5-1 and TRBJ1-1; TRBD1 is a possible D gene (5 bases). Germline loops: CDR1 SGHRS, CDR2 YFSETQ. The CDR3 length is 12 residues. V was clipped by 0 bases and J by 8 bases, with 8 bases between them. Written as DNA, the CDR3 is TGCGCCAGCAGCTTGGGTAGGGGAGAAGCTTTCTTT. Translated, it gives CASSLGRGEAFF.

CDR3: CSARDLAGQGNYGYTF. CDR3 in DNA: TGCAGTGCTAGAGACTTGGCGGGACAGGGAAACTATGGCTACACCTTC. The chain joins TRBV20-1 to TRBJ1-2, with 9 bases identical to TRBD1. V was clipped by 0 bases and J by 2 bases; unmatched bases: 7. CDR3 length: 16 residues. Germline-derived CDR1 and CDR2 are DFQATT and SNEGSKA (reference sequence).

This clonotype has a handful of counts. The chain has TRBV4-3 and TRBJ2-7; the D is unclear. Trimming removed 1 base at V and 5 bases at J, with 12 bases between. This CDR3 is 14 amino acids long. Germline V gives CDR1 LGHNA, CDR2 YSLEER. This chain's CDR3 is CASSQVKGRDEQYF. CDR3 coding DNA: TGCGCCAGCAGCCAAGTTAAGGGCAGAGACGAGCAGTACTTC.

The sample holds many counts of this clonotype. The genes are TRBV12-3 or TRBV12-4 and TRBJ2-1; 7 bases line up with TRBD1. The CDR3 is 11 amino acids. J was trimmed by 7 bases and V by 6 bases; bases with no gene match: 0. The CDR3 DNA sequence: TGTGCCAGCAGCAGGGGGAATGAGCAGTTCTTC. Its translation is CASSRGNEQFF.

J is TRBJ1-1 and V is TRBV20-1; 7 nucleotides agree with TRBD1. Germline loops: CDR1 DFQATT, CDR2 SNEGSKA (reference sequence). The CDR3 is 12 residues long. The CDR3 is CSGRGDPTEAFF. Here the CDR3 DNA reads TGCAGCGGCAGGGGGGACCCGACTGAAGCTTTCTTT.

This clonotype turned up a few times. CDR3: CASSLDRASETQYF. In DNA, the CDR3 is TGTGCCAGCAGCTTAGATCGAGCGTCAGAGACCCAGTACTTC. The V call is TRBV11-2, the J call TRBJ2-5, with D hard to call. Trimming left V 0 bases short and J 4 bases short, with 9 bases between. Germline lookup yields CDR1 SGHAT and CDR2 FQNNGV. The CDR3 consists of 14 residues.

There are a few counts of this clonotype. The chain carries TRBV30 and TRBJ1-6; D gene ambiguous. Germline assignment: CDR1 GTSNPN and CDR2 SVGIG (reference sequence). CDR3 length: 11 amino acids. Trimming stripped 0 bases from V and 16 bases from J, with 10 bases between. CDR3 protein: CAWSVAGALHF. The CDR3 region has the DNA TGTGCCTGGAGTGTCGCGGGCGCGCTCCACTTT.

This clonotype was seen a few times. The rearrangement joins TRBV12-3 or TRBV12-4 to TRBJ2-7; the D is unclear. V lost 0 bases to trimming and J lost 4 bases, with 4 bases between them. This CDR3 is built from 12 residues. In DNA form, the CDR3 reads TGTGCCAGCAGTTTAGCCCGTTACGAGCAGTACTTC. Translating gives CASSLARYEQYF.

The chain has TRBV28 and TRBJ2-2, with D unresolved. The CDR3 runs to 11 residues. V shed 5 bases and J shed 9 bases, with 7 bases lying between them. Germline CDR1 and CDR2: MDHEN and SYDVKM. The CDR3 region has the DNA TGTGCCAGCAGTCCCTACCGGGAGCTGTTTTTT. This sequence encodes CASSPYRELFF.

This clonotype was counted at least ten times. This chain joins TRBV28 and TRBJ2-2, with 10 bases identical to TRBD1. V lost 8 bases to trimming and J lost 4 bases; unmatched junction nucleotides: 1. Germline CDR1 reads MDHEN; CDR2 reads SYDVKM. This CDR3 is built from 13 residues. The CDR3 spells CASRTGGTGELFF. The DNA for the CDR3 is TGTGCCAGCCGGACAGGGGGCACCGGGGAGCTGTTTTTT.